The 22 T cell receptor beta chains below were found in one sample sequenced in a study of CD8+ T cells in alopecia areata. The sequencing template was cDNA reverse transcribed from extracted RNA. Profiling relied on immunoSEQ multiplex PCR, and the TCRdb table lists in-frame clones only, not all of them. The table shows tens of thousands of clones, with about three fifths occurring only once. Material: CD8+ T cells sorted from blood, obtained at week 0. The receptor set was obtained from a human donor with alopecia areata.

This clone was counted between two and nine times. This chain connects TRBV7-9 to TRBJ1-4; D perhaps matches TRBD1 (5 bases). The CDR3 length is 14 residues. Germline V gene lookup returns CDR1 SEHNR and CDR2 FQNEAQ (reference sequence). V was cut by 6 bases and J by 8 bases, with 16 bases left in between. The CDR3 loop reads CASSWQGTKEKLFF. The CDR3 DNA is TGTGCCAGCAGTTGGCAGGGAACAAAAGAAAAACTGTTTTTT.

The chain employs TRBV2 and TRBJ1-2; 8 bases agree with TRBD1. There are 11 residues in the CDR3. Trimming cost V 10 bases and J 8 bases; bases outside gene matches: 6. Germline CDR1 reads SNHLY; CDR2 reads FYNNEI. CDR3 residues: CATRDRGGYTF. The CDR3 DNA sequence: TGTGCCACGCGTGACAGGGGCGGCTACACCTTC.

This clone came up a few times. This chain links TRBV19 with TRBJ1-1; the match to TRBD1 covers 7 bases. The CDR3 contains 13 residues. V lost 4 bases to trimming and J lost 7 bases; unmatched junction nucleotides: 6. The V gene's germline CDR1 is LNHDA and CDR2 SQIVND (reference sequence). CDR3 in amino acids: CASSTDRASEAFF. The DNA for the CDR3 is TGTGCCAGTAGTACCGACAGGGCTAGTGAAGCTTTCTTT.

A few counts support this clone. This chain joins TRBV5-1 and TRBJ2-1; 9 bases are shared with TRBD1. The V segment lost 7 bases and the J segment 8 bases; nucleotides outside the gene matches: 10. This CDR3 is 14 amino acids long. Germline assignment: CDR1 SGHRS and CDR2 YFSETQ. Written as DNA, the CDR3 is TGCGCCAGCCCTGCTCCGGGACAGGGAGATGAGCAGTTCTTC. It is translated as CASPAPGQGDEQFF.

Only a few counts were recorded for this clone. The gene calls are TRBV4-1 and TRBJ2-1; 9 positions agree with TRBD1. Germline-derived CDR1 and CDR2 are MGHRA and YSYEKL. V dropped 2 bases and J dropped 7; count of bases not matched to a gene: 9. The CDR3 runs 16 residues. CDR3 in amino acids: CASSQSITGTGNEQFF. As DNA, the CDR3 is TGCGCCAGCAGCCAATCTATAACCGGGACAGGGAATGAGCAGTTCTTC.

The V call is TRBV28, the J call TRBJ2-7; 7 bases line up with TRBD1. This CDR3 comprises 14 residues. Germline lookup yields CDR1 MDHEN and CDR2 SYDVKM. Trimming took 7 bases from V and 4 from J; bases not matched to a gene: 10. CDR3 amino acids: CASTWEGTAYEQYF. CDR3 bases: TGTGCCAGCACCTGGGAAGGGACAGCATACGAGCAGTACTTC.

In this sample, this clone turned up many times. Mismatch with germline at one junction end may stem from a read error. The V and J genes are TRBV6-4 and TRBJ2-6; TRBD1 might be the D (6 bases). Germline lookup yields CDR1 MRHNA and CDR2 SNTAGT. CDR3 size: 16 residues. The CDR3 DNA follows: TGTGCCAGCAGTTACTCGTTGACAGGTGGGGCCAACGTCCTGACTTTC. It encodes CASSYSLTGGANVLTF.

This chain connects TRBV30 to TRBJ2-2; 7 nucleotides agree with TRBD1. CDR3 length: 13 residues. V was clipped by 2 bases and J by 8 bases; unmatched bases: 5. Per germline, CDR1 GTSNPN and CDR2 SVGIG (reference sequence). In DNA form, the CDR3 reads TGTGCCTGGAGTTACAGGGGAACGGGGGAGCTGTTTTTT. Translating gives CAWSYRGTGELFF. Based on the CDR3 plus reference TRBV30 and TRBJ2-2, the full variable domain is SQTIHQWPATLVQPVGSPLSLECTVEGTSNPNLYWYRQAAGRGLQLLFYSVGIGQISSEVPQNLSASRPQDRQFILSSKKLLLSDSGFYLCAWSYRGTGELFFGEGSRLTVL.

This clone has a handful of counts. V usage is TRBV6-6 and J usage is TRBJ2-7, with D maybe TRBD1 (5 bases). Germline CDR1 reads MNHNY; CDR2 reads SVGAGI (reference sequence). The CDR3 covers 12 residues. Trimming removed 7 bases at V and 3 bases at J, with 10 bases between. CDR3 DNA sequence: TGTGCCAGCAACTTCAGGGACTACGAGCAGTACTTC. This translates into CASNFRDYEQYF.

CDR3 coding DNA: TGTGCCAGCAGCGAGAAACCGGGACAGGGGTTCGATGGCTACACCTTC. Protein: CASSEKPGQGFDGYTF. This rearrangement joins TRBV5-4 to TRBJ1-2; 10 nucleotides align to TRBD1. J was trimmed by 6 bases and V by 4 bases; bases with no gene match: 12. The CDR3 length is 16 residues. Per germline, CDR1 SGHNT and CDR2 YYREEE (reference sequence).

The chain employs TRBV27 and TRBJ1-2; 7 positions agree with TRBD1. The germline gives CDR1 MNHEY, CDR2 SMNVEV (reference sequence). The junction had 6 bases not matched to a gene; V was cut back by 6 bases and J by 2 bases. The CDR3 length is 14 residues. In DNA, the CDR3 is TGTGCCAGCAGCACGGGACAGATGAACTATGGCTACACCTTC. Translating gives CASSTGQMNYGYTF.

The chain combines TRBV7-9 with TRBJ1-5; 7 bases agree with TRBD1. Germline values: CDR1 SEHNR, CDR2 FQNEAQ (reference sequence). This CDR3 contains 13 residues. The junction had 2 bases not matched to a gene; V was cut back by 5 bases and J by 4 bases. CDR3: CASSQGGNQPQHF. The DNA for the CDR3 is TGTGCCAGCAGCCAGGGGGGTAATCAGCCCCAGCATTTT.

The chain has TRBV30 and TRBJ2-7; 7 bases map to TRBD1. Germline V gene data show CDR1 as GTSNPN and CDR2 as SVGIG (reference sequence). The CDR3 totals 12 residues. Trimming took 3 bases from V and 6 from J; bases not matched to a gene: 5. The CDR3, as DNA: TGTGCCTGGAGGGGACAGCTCTCCGAGCAGTACTTC. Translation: CAWRGQLSEQYF.

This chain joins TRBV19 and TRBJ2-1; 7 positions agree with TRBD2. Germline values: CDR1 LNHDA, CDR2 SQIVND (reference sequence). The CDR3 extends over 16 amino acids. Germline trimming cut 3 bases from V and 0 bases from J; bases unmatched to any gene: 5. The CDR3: CASSINGGGSYNEQFF. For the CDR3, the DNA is TGTGCCAGTAGTATTAATGGGGGGGGCTCCTACAATGAGCAGTTCTTC.

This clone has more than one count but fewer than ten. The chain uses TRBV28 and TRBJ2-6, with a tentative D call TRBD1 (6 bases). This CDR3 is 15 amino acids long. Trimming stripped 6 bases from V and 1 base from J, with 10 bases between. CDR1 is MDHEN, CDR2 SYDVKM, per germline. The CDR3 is CASRGTGSGANVLTF. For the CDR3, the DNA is TGTGCCAGCAGGGGTACAGGGTCTGGGGCCAACGTCCTGACTTTC. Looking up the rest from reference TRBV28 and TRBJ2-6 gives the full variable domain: DVKVTQSSRYLVKRTGEKVFLECVQDMDHENMFWYRQDPGLGLRLIYFSYDVKMKEKGDIPEGYSVSREKKERFSLILESASTNQTSMYLCASRGTGSGANVLTFGAGSRLTVL.

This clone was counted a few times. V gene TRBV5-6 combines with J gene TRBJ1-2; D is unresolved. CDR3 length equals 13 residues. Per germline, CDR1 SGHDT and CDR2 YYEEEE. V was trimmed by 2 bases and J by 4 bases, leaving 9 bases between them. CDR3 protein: CASSFTGSYGYTF. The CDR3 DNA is TGTGCCAGCAGCTTTACGGGGTCCTATGGCTACACCTTC.

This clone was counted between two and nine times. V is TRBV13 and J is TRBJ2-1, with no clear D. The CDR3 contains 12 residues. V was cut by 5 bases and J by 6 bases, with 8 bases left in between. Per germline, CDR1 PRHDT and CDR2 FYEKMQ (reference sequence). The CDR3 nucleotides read TGTGCCAGCAGCGCGCGGACCAATGAGCAGTTCTTC. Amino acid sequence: CASSARTNEQFF. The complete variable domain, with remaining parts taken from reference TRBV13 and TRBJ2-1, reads AAGVIQSPRHLIKEKRETATLKCYPIPRHDTVYWYQQGPGQDPQFLISFYEKMQSDKGSIPDRFSAQQFSDYHSELNMSSLELGDSALYFCASSARTNEQFFGPGTRLTVL.

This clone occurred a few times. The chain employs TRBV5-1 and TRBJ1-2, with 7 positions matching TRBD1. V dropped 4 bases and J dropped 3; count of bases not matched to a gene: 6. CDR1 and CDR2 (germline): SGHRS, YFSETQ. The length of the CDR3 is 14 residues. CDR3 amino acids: CASSGTGDYYGYTF. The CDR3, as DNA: TGCGCCAGCAGCGGAACAGGGGACTACTATGGCTACACCTTC.

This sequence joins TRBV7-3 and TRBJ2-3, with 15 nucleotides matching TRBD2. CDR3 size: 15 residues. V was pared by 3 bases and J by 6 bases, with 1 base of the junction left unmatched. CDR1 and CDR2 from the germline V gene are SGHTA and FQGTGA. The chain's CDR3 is CASSLGLAGGDTQYF. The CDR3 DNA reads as TGTGCCAGCAGCTTGGGACTAGCGGGGGGTGATACGCAGTATTTT.

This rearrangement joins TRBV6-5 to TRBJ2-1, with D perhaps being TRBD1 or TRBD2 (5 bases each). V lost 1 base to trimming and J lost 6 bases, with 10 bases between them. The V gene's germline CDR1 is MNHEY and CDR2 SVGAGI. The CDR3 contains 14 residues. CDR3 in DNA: TGTGCCAGCAGTTACTTGGGGGAGCGCAATGAGCAGTTCTTC. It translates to CASSYLGERNEQFF.

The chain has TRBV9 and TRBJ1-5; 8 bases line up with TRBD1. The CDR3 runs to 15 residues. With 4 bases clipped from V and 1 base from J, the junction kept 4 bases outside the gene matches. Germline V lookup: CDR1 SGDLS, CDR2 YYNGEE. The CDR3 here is CASSMTGESNQPQHF. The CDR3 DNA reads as TGTGCCAGCAGCATGACAGGGGAAAGCAATCAGCCCCAGCATTTT.

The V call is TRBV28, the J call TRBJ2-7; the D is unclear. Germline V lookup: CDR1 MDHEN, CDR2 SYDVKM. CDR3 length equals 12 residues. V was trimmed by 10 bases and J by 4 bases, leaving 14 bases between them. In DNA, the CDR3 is TGTGCCACCAAGGACGTATTTTACGAGCAGTACTTC. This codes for CATKDVFYEQYF.